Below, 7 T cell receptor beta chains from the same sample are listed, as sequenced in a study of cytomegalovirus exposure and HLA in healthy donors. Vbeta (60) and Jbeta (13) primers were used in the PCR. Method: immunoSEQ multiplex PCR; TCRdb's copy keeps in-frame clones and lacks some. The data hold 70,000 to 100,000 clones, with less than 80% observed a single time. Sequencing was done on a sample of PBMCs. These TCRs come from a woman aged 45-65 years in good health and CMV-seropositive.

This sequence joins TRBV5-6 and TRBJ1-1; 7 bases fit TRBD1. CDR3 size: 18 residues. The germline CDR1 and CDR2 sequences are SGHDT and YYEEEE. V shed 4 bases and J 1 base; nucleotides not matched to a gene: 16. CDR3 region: CASSNAWGRTGQNTEAFF. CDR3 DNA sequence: TGTGCCAGCAGCAATGCGTGGGGTCGGACAGGCCAGAACACTGAAGCTTTCTTT.

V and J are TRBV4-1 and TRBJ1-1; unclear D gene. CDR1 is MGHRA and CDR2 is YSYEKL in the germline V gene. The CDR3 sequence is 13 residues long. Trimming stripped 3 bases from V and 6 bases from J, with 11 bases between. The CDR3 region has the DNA TGCGCCAGCAGCCAGGTTCTCTGGCCTGAAGCTTTCTTT. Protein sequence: CASSQVLWPEAFF.

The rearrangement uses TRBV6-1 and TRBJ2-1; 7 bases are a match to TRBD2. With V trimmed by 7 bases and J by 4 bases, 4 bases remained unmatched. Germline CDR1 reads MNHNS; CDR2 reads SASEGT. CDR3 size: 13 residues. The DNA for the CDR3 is TGTGCCAGCACCGGGGGGTGGTACAATGAGCAGTTCTTC. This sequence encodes CASTGGWYNEQFF.

The DNA for the CDR3 is TGTGCCACCAGCAGTGAAAACTCGGACAGGGGGACAGATACGCAGTATTTT. Its translation: CATSSENSDRGTDTQYF. The chain couples TRBV15 to TRBJ2-3; 10 nucleotides line up with TRBD1. This CDR3 has 17 amino acids. Germline lookup yields CDR1 LNHNV and CDR2 YYDKDF (reference sequence). With V trimmed by 3 bases and J by 3 bases, 9 bases remained unmatched.

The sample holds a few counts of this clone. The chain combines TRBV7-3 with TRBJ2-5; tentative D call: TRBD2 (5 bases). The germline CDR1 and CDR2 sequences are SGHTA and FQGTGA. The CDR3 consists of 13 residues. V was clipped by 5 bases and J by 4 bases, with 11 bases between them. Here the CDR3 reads CASSRSRGETQYF. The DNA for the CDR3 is TGTGCCAGCAGCCGGTCACGGGGAGAGACCCAGTACTTC.

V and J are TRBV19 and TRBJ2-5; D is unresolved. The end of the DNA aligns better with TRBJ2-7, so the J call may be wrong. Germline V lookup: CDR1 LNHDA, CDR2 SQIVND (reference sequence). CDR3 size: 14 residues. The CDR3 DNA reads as TGTGCCAGCACGCCTCGGGTCGACTTCTACGAGCAGTACTTC. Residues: CASTPRVDFYEQYF.

CDR3 DNA sequence: TGTGCCAGCAGGACCCAGGGCGGGGGCTATGGCTACACCTTC. Residues: CASRTQGGGYGYTF. V is TRBV2 and J is TRBJ1-2, with D perhaps TRBD1 (5 bases). The CDR3 covers 14 residues. From germline, CDR1 is SNHLY and CDR2 FYNNEI. Deletions cut 6 bases from V and 4 bases from J, with 15 bases between. Combining the CDR3 with reference TRBV2 and TRBJ1-2 gives the whole variable domain EPEVTQTPSHQVTQMGQEVILRCVPISNHLYFYWYRQILGQKVEFLVSFYNNEISEKSEIFDDQFSVERPDGSNFTLKIRSTKLEDSAMYFCASRTQGGGYGYTFGSGTRLTVV.